This TCR beta chain was found in a study of lymphopenia after photon versus proton radiotherapy. Study results and caveats: Oligoclonal CD8+ Temra expansion after nadir drove photon patients' diversity drop. Authors raise, but do not show, better survival with proton therapy. Post-nadir TCR diversity decline inversely tracked overall survival among those who died. Proton therapy kept repertoires fairly stable, unlike photons, which gained effector/memory cells.

The germline CDR1 and CDR2 sequences are SGHTA and FQGNSA. The V and J ends lost 2 bases and 1 base respectively, with 9 bases between them. The CDR3 has 15 amino acids. A remark on this clone: The antigen is undetermined.

Libraries were prepared by immunoSEQ multiplex PCR; TCRdb keeps only in-frame clonotypes and omits some of them. The sample includes more than 60,000 clones, approximately 84% of them seen just once. The sample was peripheral blood, taken from a patient treated with photon-based radiotherapy. J is TRBJ1-5 and V is TRBV7-2; unclear D gene. The clonotype originates from a middle-aged man with gastric cancer. DNA of the CDR3: TGTGCCAGCAGCTTATTCGTGGGGAGCAATCAGCCCCAGCATTTT. It encodes CASSLFVGSNQPQHF.